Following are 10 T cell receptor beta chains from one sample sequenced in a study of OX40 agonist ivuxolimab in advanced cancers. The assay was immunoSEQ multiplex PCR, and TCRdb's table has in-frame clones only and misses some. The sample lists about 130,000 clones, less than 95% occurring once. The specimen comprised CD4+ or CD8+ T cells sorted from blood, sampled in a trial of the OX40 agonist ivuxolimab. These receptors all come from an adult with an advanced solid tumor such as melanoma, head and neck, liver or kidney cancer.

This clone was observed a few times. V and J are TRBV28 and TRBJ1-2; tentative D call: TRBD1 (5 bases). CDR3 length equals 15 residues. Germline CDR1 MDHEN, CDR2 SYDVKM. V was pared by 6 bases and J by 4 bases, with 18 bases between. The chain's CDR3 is CASSPMGPRTYGYTF. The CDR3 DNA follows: TGTGCCAGCAGCCCGATGGGACCGAGGACCTATGGCTACACCTTC.

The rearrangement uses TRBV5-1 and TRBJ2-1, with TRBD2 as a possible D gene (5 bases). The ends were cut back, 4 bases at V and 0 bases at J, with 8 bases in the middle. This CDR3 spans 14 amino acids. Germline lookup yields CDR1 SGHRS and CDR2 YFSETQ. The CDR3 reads CASSTGNSYNEQFF. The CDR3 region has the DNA TGCGCCAGCAGCACGGGGAACTCCTACAATGAGCAGTTCTTC.

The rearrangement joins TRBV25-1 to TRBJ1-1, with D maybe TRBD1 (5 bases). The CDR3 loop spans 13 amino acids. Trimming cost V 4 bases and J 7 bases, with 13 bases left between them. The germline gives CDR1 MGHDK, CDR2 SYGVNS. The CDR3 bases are TGTGCCAGCAGTGGGGGAGACAGAGATGAAGCTTTCTTT. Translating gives CASSGGDRDEAFF.

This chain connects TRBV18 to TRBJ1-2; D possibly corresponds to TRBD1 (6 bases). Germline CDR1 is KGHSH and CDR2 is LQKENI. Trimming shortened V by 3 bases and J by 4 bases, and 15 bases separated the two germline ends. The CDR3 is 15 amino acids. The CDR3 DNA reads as TGTGCCAGCTCACCTACCTACAGGGAGATCTATGGCTACACCTTC. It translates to CASSPTYREIYGYTF.

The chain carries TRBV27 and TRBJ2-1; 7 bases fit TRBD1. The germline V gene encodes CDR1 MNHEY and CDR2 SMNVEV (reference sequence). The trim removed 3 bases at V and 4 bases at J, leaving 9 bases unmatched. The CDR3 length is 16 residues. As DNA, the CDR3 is TGTGCCAGCAGTTTGACTCCCGGGACAGCGTACAATGAGCAGTTCTTC. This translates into CASSLTPGTAYNEQFF.

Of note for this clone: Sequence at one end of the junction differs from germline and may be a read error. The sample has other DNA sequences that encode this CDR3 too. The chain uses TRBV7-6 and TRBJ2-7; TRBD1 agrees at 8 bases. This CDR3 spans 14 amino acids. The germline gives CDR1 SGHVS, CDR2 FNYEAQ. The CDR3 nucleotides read TGCGCCAGCGAGAGTGGGACAGGAGGCGGCGAGCAGTACTTC. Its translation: CASESGTGGGEQYF.

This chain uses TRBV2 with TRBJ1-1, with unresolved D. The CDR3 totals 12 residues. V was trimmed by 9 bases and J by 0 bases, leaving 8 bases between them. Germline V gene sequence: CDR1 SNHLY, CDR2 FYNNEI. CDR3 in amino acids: CASGQVNTEAFF. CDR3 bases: TGTGCCAGTGGTCAGGTGAACACTGAAGCTTTCTTT.

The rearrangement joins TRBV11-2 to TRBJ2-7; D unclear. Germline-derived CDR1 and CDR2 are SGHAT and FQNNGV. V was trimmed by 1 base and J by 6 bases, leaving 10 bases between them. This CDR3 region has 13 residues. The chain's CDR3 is CASSLAPTAEQYF. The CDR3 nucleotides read TGTGCCAGCAGCTTAGCCCCAACGGCCGAGCAGTACTTC. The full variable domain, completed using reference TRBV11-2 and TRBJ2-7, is EAGVAQSPRYKIIEKRQSVAFWCNPISGHATLYWYQQILGQGPKLLIQFQNNGVVDDSQLPKDRFSAERLKGVDSTLKIQPAKLEDSAVYLCASSLAPTAEQYFGPGTRLTVT.

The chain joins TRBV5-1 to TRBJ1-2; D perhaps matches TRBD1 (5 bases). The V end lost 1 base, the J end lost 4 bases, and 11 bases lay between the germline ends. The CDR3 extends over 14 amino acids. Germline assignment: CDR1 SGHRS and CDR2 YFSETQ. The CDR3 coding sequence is TGCGCCAGCAGCTTGAGTGGGGCAGTCTATGGCTACACCTTC. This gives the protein CASSLSGAVYGYTF.

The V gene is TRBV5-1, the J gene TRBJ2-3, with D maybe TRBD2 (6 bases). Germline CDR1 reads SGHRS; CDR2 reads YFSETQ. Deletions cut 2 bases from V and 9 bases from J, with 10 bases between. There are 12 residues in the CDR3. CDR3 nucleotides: TGCGCCAGCAGCTTCCCGGGAGACACGCAGTATTTT. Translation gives CASSFPGDTQYF. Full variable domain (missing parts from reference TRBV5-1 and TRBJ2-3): KAGVTQTPRYLIKTRGQQVTLSCSPISGHRSVSWYQQTPGQGLQFLFEYFSETQRNKGNFPGRFSGRQFSNSRSEMNVSTLELGDSALYLCASSFPGDTQYFGPGTRLTVL.